This T cell receptor (beta chain) was observed in a study of regulatory T cells in long-lasting Graves disease. Germline V CDR1 and CDR2: SGHNT, YENEEA. Trimming took 5 bases from V and 7 from J, leaving 12 bases between them. The CDR3 spans 13 residues. At least ten counts were recorded for this clonotype. As to time point: newly diagnosed GD, antithyroid drugs for less than 3 months. The authors made the TCR library using RNA they extracted from PBMCs. Arm-PCR of CDR3 regions and iRepertoire HTBI primers were the basis on which TCR beta libraries were built. TCRdb re-called the multiplex PCR reads through MiXCR, storing one row per CDR3 protein. Of a few hundred thousand distinct CDR3 sequences listed, 16% were seen once; the top ten hold less than 35%. This same sample was also taken into another study, of T cells in Graves' hyperthyroidism and ophthalmopathy.

The input for sequencing was peripheral blood mononuclear cells (PBMCs), taken at new diagnosis, from a patient treated with antithyroid drugs. This receptor was identified in a man aged 40-49 years with Graves disease. This sequence joins TRBV11-3 and TRBJ2-1; D is perhaps TRBD1 (7 bases). This CDR3 is CASSRGTENEQFF. For the CDR3, the DNA is TGTGCCAGCAGCCGCGGGACAGAGAATGAGCAGTTCTTC.